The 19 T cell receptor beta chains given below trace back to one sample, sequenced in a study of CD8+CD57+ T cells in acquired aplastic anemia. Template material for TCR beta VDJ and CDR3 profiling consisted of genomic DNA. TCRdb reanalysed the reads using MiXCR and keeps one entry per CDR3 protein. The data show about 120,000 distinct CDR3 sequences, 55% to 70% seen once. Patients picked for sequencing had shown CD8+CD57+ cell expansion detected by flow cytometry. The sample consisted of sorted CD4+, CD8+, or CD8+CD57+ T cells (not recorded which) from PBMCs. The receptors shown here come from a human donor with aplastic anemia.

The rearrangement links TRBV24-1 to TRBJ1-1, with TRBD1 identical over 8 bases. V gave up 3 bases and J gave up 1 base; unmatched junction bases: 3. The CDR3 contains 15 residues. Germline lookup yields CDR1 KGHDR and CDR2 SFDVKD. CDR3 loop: CATSDPGTGNTEAFF. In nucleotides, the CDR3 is TGTGCCACCAGTGATCCAGGGACAGGGAACACTGAAGCTTTCTTT.

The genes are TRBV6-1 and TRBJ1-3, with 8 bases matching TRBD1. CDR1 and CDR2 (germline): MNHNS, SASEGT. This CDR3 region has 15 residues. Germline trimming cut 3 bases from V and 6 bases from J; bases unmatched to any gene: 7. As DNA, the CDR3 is TGTGCCAGCAGTGACGTCCCGGGACAGGAAAACACCATATATTTT. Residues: CASSDVPGQENTIYF.

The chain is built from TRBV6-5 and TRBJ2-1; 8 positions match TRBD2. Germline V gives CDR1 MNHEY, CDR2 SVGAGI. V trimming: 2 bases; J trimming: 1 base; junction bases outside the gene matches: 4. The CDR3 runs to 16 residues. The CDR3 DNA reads TGTGCCAGCAGTTACACGGCTAGCGGGTCCTACAATGAGCAGTTCTTC. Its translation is CASSYTASGSYNEQFF.

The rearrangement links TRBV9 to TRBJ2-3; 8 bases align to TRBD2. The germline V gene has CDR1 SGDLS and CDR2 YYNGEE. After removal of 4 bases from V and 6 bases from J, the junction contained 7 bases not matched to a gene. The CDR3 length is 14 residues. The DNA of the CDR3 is TGTGCCAGCAGCTCCGGGACTAGATCCGATACGCAGTATTTT. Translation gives CASSSGTRSDTQYF.

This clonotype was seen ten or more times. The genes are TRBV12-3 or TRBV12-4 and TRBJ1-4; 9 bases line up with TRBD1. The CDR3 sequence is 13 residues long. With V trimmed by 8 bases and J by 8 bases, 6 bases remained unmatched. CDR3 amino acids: CASCGTGNEKLFF. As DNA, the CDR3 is TGTGCCAGCTGTGGGACAGGGAACGAAAAACTGTTTTTT.

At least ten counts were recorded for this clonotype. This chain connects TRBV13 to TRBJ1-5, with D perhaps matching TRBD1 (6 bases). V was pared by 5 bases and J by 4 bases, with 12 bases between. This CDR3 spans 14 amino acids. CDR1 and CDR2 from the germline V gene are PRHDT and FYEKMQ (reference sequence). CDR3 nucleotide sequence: TGTGCCAGCAGCAAAGGACAGCCGAATCAGCCCCAGCATTTT. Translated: CASSKGQPNQPQHF. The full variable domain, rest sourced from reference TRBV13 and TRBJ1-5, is AAGVIQSPRHLIKEKRETATLKCYPIPRHDTVYWYQQGPGQDPQFLISFYEKMQSDKGSIPDRFSAQQFSDYHSELNMSSLELGDSALYFCASSKGQPNQPQHFGDGTRLSIL.

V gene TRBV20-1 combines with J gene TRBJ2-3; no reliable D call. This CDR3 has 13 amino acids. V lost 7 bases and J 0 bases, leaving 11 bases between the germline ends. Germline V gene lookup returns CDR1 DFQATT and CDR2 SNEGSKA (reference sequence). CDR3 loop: CSGGDPSTDTQYF. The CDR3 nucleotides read TGCAGTGGAGGAGACCCCAGCACAGATACGCAGTATTTT.

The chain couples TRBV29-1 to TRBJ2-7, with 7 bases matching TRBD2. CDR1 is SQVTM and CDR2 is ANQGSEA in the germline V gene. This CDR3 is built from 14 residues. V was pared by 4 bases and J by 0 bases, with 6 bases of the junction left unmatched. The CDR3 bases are TGCAGCGTTGGGGAGGGGCTTGGCTCCTACGAGCAGTACTTC. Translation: CSVGEGLGSYEQYF.

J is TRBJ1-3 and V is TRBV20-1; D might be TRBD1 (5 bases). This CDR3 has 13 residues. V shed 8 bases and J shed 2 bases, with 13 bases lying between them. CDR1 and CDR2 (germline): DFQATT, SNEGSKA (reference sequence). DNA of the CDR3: TGCAGTTCCAGGGTAACGGCTGGAAACACCATATATTTT. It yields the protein CSSRVTAGNTIYF.

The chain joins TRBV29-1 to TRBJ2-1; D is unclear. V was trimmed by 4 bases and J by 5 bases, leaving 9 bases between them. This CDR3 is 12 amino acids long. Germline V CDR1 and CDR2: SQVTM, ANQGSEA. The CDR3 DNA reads TGCAGCGTTGCCCCGGGCAACAATGAGCAGTTCTTC. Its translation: CSVAPGNNEQFF.

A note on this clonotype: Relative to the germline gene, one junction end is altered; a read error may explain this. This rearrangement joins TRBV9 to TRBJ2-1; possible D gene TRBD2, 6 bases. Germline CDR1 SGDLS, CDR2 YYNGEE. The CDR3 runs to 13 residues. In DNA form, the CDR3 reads TGTGCCGGCAGCGTAACAGGAGGGGATGAGCAGTTCTTC. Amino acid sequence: CAGSVTGGDEQFF.

CDR3 nucleotide sequence: TGCAGTGCTAGTGGGCGCCTCGGGAGGGAAGAGACCCAGTACTTC. Protein sequence: CSASGRLGREETQYF. The chain employs TRBV20-1 and TRBJ2-5, with TRBD2 matching over 8 bases. The CDR3 covers 15 residues. V lost 3 bases to trimming and J lost 3 bases; unmatched junction nucleotides: 9. CDR1 and CDR2 (germline): DFQATT, SNEGSKA (reference sequence).

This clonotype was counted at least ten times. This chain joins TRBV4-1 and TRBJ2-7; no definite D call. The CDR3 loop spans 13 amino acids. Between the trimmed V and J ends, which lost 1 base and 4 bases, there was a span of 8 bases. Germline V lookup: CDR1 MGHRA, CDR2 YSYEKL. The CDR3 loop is CASSQGTDYEQYF. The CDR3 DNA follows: TGCGCCAGCAGCCAAGGAACCGATTACGAGCAGTACTTC.

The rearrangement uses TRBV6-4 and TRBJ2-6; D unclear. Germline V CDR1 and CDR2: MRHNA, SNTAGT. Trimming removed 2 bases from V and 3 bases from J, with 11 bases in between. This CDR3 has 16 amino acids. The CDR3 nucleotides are TGTGCCAGCAGTGACGGGGAAAGCTTTGGGGCCAACGTCCTGACTTTC. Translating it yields CASSDGESFGANVLTF.

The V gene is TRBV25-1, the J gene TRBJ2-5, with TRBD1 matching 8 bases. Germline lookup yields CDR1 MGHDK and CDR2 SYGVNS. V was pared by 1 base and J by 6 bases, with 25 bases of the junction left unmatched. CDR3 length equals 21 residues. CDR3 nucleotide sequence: TGTGCCAGCAGTGAATCGGGTCTAACATCAAAAGCGGACAGGGTAGCAAAGACCCAGTACTTC. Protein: CASSESGLTSKADRVAKTQYF.

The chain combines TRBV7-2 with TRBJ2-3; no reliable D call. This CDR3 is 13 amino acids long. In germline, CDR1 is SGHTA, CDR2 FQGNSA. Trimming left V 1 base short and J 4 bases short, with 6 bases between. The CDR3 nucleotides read TGTGCCAGCAGCTTAGTTGGCTCAGATACGCAGTATTTT. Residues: CASSLVGSDTQYF.

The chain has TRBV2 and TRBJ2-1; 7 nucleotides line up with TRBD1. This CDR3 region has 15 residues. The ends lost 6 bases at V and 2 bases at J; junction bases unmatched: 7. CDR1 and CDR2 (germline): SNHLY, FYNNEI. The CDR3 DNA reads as TGTGCCAGCAGCCTCGACAGGGAGCCCTACAATGAGCAGTTCTTC. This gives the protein CASSLDREPYNEQFF. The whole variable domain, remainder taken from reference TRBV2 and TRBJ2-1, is EPEVTQTPSHQVTQMGQEVILRCVPISNHLYFYWYRQILGQKVEFLVSFYNNEISEKSEIFDDQFSVERPDGSNFTLKIRSTKLEDSAMYFCASSLDREPYNEQFFGPGTRLTVL.

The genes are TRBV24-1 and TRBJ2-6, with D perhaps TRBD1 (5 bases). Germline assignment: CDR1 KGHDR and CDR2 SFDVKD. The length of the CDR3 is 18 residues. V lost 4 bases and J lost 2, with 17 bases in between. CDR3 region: CATSDRMSRGAGANVLTF. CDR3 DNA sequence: TGTGCCACCAGTGACCGTATGTCTAGGGGCGCTGGGGCCAACGTCCTGACTTTC.

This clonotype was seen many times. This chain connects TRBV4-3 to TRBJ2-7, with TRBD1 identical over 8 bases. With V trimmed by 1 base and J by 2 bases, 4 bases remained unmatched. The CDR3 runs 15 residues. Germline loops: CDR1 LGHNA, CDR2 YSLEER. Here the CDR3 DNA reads TGCGCCAGCAGCCAAGCCTGGACAGGGACCTACGAGCAGTACTTC. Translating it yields CASSQAWTGTYEQYF.